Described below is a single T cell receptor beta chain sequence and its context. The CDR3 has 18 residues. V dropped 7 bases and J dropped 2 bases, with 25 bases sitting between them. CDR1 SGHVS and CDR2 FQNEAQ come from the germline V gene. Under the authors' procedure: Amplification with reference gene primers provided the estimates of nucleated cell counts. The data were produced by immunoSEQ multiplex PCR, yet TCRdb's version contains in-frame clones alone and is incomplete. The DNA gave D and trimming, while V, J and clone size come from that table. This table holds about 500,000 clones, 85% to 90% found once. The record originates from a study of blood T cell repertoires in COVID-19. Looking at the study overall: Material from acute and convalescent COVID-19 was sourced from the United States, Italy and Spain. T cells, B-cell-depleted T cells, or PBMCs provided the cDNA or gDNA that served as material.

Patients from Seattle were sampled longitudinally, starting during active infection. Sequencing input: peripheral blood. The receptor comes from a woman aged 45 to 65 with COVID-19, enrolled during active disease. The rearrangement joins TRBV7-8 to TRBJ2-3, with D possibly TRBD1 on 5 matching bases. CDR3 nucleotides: TGTGCCAGCATCCCAAGGGGTACAGGAAGTCCCCACACAGATACGCAGTATTTT. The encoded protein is CASIPRGTGSPHTDTQYF.